The rows below give T cell receptor beta chains drawn from one sample of a study of T cells in Graves' hyperthyroidism and ophthalmopathy. TCRdb re-analysed the multiplex PCR reads in MiXCR, keeping a single row per CDR3 protein. The top ten clones hold about 20% of a sample with 550,000 to 700,000 distinct CDR3 sequences, around 46% of them seen once. Sequences were obtained from peripheral blood or thyroid tissue (not recorded which). The receptors shown here come from an adult woman with Graves' disease, either hyperthyroidism or ophthalmopathy (not recorded which). Each CDR3 is given with its conserved first and last residue. The D gene is left open where the match is weak. Clone size is stated in some rows and not others, as once, few, many or a class when expanded.

>TRBV5-1|-|TRBJ2-6|many
CASRYGDSGANVLTF
TGCGCCAGCAGGTACGGCGACTCTGGGGCCAACGTCCTGACTTTC
>TRBV28|TRBD2|TRBJ2-2|-
CAHGGDTGELFF
TGTGCCCATGGGGGGGACACCGGGGAGCTGTTTTTT
>TRBV24-1|-|TRBJ2-5|-
CATPVETQYF
TGTGCAACCCCAGTGGAGACCCAGTACTTC
>TRBV29-1|-|TRBJ1-2|-
CSVRVEVGYGYTF
TGCAGCGTTCGGGTAGAAGTTGGATATGGCTACACCTTC
>TRBV6-6|TRBD1|TRBJ1-4|-
CAIGEQGVEGEKLFF
TGTGCCATCGGTGAACAGGGGGTTGAGGGTGAAAAACTGTTTTTT
>TRBV10-3|TRBD1|TRBJ1-2|-
CASSRDRGDGYTF
TGTGCCAGCAGTCGGGACAGGGGTGATGGCTACACCTTC
>TRBV24-1|TRBD1|TRBJ2-5|many
CATSDSAGTEETQYF
TGTGCCACCAGTGATTCCGCCGGGACAGAAGAGACCCAGTACTTC
>TRBV10-3|-|TRBJ1-6|many
CAIRAISYNSPLHF
TGTGCCATCAGGGCAATCTCCTATAATTCACCCCTCCACTTT
>TRBV7-2|TRBD1|TRBJ1-5|-
CASRLRQGAEQPQHF
TGTGCCAGCAGGCTTCGACAGGGGGCCGAGCAGCCCCAGCATTTT
>TRBV6-2/TRBV6-3|-|TRBJ2-5|once
CASSYGEEDQYF
TGTGCCAGCAGTTACGGGGAGGAGGACCAGTACTTC
>TRBV25-1|-|TRBJ2-5|few
CASSEWQGGFQETQYF
TGTGCCAGCAGTGAATGGCAGGGGGGATTCCAAGAGACCCAGTACTTC
>TRBV5-4|-|TRBJ1-5|many
CASSLSPSNQPQHF
TGTGCCAGCAGCTTGTCCCCTAGCAATCAGCCCCAGCATTTT
>TRBV27|TRBD1|TRBJ1-5|many
CASSLTAGGNQPQHF
TGTGCCAGCAGTTTAACCGCAGGGGGAAACCAGCCCCAGCATTTT
>TRBV20-1|-|TRBJ1-5|-
CSARRGGYNQPQHF
TGCAGTGCTAGAAGGGGAGGGTACAATCAGCCCCAGCATTTT
>TRBV10-1|-|TRBJ2-5|-
CASSEGPTLETQYF
TGCGCCAGCAGTGAGGGTCCGACGTTGGAGACCCAGTACTTC
>TRBV6-5|TRBD1|TRBJ1-6|few
CASSYQGQGRSPLHF
TGTGCCAGCAGTTACCAGGGACAGGGAAGATCACCCCTCCACTTT
>TRBV29-1|-|TRBJ2-1|-
CSVARSSHNEQFF
TGCAGCGTTGCTCGAAGCTCCCACAATGAGCAGTTCTTC
>TRBV14|-|TRBJ2-6|-
CASSPPGPTTFSGANVLTF
TGTGCCAGCAGCCCCCCGGGACCCACTACCTTCTCTGGGGCCAACGTCCTGACTTTC
>TRBV6-6|-|TRBJ2-5|many
CASSSSGSQETQYF
TGTGCCAGCAGTTCAAGCGGGTCGCAAGAGACCCAGTACTTC
>TRBV7-4|-|TRBJ1-1|-
CASSLDWTGNTEAFF
TGTGCCAGCAGCTTAGACTGGACGGGGAACACTGAAGCTTTCTTT
>TRBV13|-|TRBJ1-1|many
CASSLRDNTHTEAFF
TGTGCCAGCAGCCTCCGGGACAATACGCACACTGAAGCTTTCTTT
>TRBV28|-|TRBJ2-5|-
CASSLRLGTQYF
TGTGCCAGCAGTTTACGTTTAGGGACCCAGTACTTC
>TRBV29-1|-|TRBJ2-5|-
CSGTAPVAQYF
TGCAGCGGGACAGCACCCGTCGCCCAGTACTTC
>TRBV10-3|TRBD1|TRBJ1-5|-
CAISGQGGDQPQHF
TGTGCCATCAGTGGACAGGGGGGGGATCAGCCCCAGCATTTT
>TRBV27|-|TRBJ2-7|few
CASSIRDGLYEQYF
TGTGCCAGCAGTATCCGGGACGGACTCTACGAGCAGTACTTC
>TRBV20-1|TRBD1|TRBJ1-6|few
CSARTGPGSPLHF
TGCAGTGCAAGGACAGGGCCCGGTTCACCCCTCCACTTT
>TRBV3-1|-|TRBJ2-7|-
CASSQSPRTDYEQYF
TGTGCCAGCAGCCAATCCCCTAGGACAGACTACGAGCAGTACTTC
>TRBV2|-|TRBJ2-7|few
CASSGTHEQYF
TGTGCCAGCAGTGGTACACACGAGCAGTACTTC
>TRBV6-2/TRBV6-3|TRBD1|TRBJ1-5|-
CASSSGQPYQPQHF
TGTGCCAGCAGTTCGGGACAGCCTTATCAGCCCCAGCATTTT
>TRBV10-3|-|TRBJ2-7|-
CAISEYPPDDYEQYF
TGTGCCATCAGTGAGTATCCCCCGGACGACTACGAGCAGTACTTC
>TRBV3-1|TRBD2|TRBJ2-7|many
CASSPRGSSGMEQYF
TGTGCCAGCAGCCCCCGAGGTAGTAGCGGGATGGAGCAGTACTTC
>TRBV2|-|TRBJ2-5|-
CASSVTGTQYF
TGTGCCAGCAGTGTCACCGGGACCCAGTACTTC
>TRBV19|-|TRBJ2-7|many
CASSMSAATSYEQYF
TGTGCCAGTAGTATGTCTGCCGCCACCTCCTACGAGCAGTACTTC
>TRBV5-1|TRBD2|TRBJ2-3|-
CASRTSGITDTQYF
TGCGCCAGTCGGACTAGCGGGATCACAGATACGCAGTATTTT
>TRBV29-1|-|TRBJ1-1|-
CSVGQRQKRVF
TGCAGCGTTGGACAGCGGCAGAAGCGGGTCTTT
>TRBV10-3|-|TRBJ1-5|few
CAISEEGMMETQPQHF
TGTGCCATCAGTGAGGAGGGGATGATGGAGACCCAGCCCCAGCATTTT
>TRBV29-1|-|TRBJ1-6|once
CTFDRRGNSPLHF
TGCACCTTTGACAGGCGAGGCAATTCACCCCTCCACTTT
>TRBV5-1|TRBD2|TRBJ2-7|many
CASSAKTSSVDEQYF
TGCGCCAGCAGCGCGAAGACTAGCAGTGTCGACGAGCAGTACTTC
>TRBV25-1|TRBD2|TRBJ2-2|many
CASSALAGVTGELFF
TGTGCCAGCAGTGCCCTAGCGGGAGTTACCGGGGAGCTGTTTTTT
>TRBV11-2|TRBD1|TRBJ1-1|-
CASSTRRGRRNTEAFF
TGTGCCAGCAGCACACGCAGGGGGCGAAGGAACACTGAAGCTTTCTTT
>TRBV2|-|TRBJ1-1|-
CASSRTRRTEAFF
TGTGCCAGCAGTCGGACCCGAAGGACTGAAGCTTTCTTT